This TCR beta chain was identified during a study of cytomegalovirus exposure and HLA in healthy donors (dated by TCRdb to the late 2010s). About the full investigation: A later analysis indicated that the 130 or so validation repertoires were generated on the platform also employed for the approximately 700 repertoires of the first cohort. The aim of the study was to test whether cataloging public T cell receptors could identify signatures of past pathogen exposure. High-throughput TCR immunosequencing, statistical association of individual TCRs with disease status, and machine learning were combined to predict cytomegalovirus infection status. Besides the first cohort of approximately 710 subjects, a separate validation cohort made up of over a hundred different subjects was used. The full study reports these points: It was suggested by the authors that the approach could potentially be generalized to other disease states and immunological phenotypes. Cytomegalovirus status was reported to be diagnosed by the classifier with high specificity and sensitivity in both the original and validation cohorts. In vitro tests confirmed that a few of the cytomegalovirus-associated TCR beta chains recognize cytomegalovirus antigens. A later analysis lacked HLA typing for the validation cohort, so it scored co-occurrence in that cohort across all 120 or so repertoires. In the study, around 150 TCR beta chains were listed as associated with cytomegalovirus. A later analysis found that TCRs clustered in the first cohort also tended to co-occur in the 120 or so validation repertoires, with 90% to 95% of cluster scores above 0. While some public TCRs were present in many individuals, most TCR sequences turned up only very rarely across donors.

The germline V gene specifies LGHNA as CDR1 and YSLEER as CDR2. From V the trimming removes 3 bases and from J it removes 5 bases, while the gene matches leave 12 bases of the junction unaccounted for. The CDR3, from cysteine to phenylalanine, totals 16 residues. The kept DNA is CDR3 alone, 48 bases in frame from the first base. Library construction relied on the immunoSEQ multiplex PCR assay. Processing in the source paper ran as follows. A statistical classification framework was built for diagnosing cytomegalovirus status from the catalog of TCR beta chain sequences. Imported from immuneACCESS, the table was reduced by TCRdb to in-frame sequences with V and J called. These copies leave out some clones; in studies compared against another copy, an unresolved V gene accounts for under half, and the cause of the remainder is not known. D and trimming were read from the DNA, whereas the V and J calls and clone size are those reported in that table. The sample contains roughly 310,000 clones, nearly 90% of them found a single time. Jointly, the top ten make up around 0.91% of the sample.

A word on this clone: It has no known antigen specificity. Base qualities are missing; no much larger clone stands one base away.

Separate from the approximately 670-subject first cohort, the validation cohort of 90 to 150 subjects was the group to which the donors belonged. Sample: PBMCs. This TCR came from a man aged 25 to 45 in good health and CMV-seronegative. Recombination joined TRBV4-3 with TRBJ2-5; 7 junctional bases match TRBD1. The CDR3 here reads CASSQNDRQGVETQYF. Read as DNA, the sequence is TGCGCCAGCAGCCAGAACGATCGACAGGGTGTCGAGACCCAGTACTTC.